One and the same sample provided the 15 T cell receptor beta chains below, sequenced in a study of CD8+ T cells in alopecia areata. cDNA serving as the sequencing template came from extracted, reverse transcribed RNA. TCRdb's table, derived via immunoSEQ multiplex PCR, lists solely in-frame clones and lacks some. The repertoire holds fewer than 200,000 clones, with about 63% as singletons. The sample here was CD4+ T cells sorted from blood, taken at week 0. The receptors shown here come from a human donor with alopecia areata.

The chain uses TRBV4-1 and TRBJ1-2; TRBD1 is a possible D gene (6 bases). The CDR3 extends over 14 amino acids. Germline V gives CDR1 MGHRA, CDR2 YSYEKL. Deletions cut 2 bases from V and 4 bases from J, with 11 bases between. CDR3 region: CASSQNRVGYGYTF. Here the CDR3 DNA reads TGCGCCAGCAGCCAAAACAGGGTTGGCTATGGCTACACCTTC.

V is TRBV30 and J is TRBJ1-4; D is possibly TRBD1 (6 bases). The CDR3 runs 14 residues. CDR1 GTSNPN and CDR2 SVGIG come from the germline V gene (reference sequence). Trimming stripped 2 bases from V and 7 bases from J, with 14 bases between. CDR3 residues: CAWSRRGQREKLFF. CDR3 sequence (DNA): TGTGCCTGGAGTCGCAGGGGCCAACGTGAAAAACTGTTTTTT.

A single count supports this clone. V usage is TRBV30 and J usage is TRBJ2-3; tentatively, D is TRBD1 (5 bases). The CDR3 covers 14 residues. CDR1 and CDR2 (germline): GTSNPN, SVGIG (reference sequence). Trimming removed 0 bases at V and 6 bases at J, with 13 bases between. The DNA of the CDR3 is TGTGCCTGGAGTGTGAGGAGCGCAGGGGATACGCAGTATTTT. This sequence encodes CAWSVRSAGDTQYF.

V gene TRBV23-1 combines with J gene TRBJ1-2; TRBD1 aligns across 7 bases. TRBV23-1 is annotated as an ORF whose role is uncertain. CDR3 length: 13 amino acids. The J segment lost 4 bases and the V segment lost 7 bases, leaving 6 bases of the junction unmatched. In DNA form, the CDR3 reads TGCGCCAGCACACGACAGGGACGCTATGGCTACACCTTC. The encoded protein is CASTRQGRYGYTF.

The genes are TRBV30 and TRBJ2-3; TRBD2 agrees at 12 bases. Germline CDR1 reads GTSNPN; CDR2 reads SVGIG (reference sequence). The length of the CDR3 is 17 residues. The junction had 13 bases not matched to a gene; V was cut back by 4 bases and J by 5 bases. The DNA for the CDR3 is TGTGCCTGGACCTCGAGTAGTCTAGCGGGGGGGCAAGATACGCAGTATTTT. Translating gives CAWTSSSLAGGQDTQYF. The whole variable domain, filled in from reference TRBV30 and TRBJ2-3, reads SQTIHQWPATLVQPVGSPLSLECTVEGTSNPNLYWYRQAAGRGLQLLFYSVGIGQISSEVPQNLSASRPQDRQFILSSKKLLLSDSGFYLCAWTSSSLAGGQDTQYFGPGTRLTVL.

The V gene is TRBV30, the J gene TRBJ1-3; unclear D gene. The germline V and J ends were trimmed by 2 bases and 7 bases, with 6 bases remaining between them. The germline CDR1 and CDR2 sequences are GTSNPN and SVGIG (reference sequence). The length of the CDR3 is 11 residues. CDR3 loop: CAWSPRNTIYF. In DNA form, the CDR3 reads TGTGCCTGGAGTCCACGGAACACCATATATTTT.

The chain has TRBV7-2 and TRBJ1-5, with 12 positions matching TRBD1. Losses at the gene ends were 5 bases for V and 7 bases for J; bases not matched to a gene: 9. This CDR3 is built from 16 residues. Germline V gene sequence: CDR1 SGHTA, CDR2 FQGNSA. This CDR3 reads CASSAVGTGGRQPQHF. The CDR3, as DNA: TGTGCCAGCAGCGCAGTAGGGACAGGGGGCCGGCAGCCCCAGCATTTT.

Notes on this clone: The same CDR3 also results from other DNA sequences found in this sample. The chain has TRBV25-1 and TRBJ2-5, with unresolved D. Germline V CDR1 and CDR2: MGHDK, SYGVNS. The CDR3 loop spans 11 amino acids. V gave up 8 bases and J gave up 5 bases, with 9 bases separating them. The CDR3 bases are TGTGCCAGCTCCCTGGGCGAGACCCAGTACTTC. Translated, it gives CASSLGETQYF.

This clone was observed a handful of times. J is TRBJ2-1 and V is TRBV27; the match to TRBD1 covers 9 bases. J lost 7 bases, V lost 6 bases, and 7 bases had no gene match. This CDR3 spans 14 amino acids. Looked up from germline, CDR1 is MNHEY and CDR2 is SMNVEV (reference sequence). The CDR3: CASSLQGAHNEQFF. In DNA form, the CDR3 reads TGTGCCAGCAGCCTACAGGGGGCGCATAATGAGCAGTTCTTC.

In DNA form, the CDR3 reads TGCAGCGTTGACGGGACAGGAGGCACAGATACGCAGTATTTT. The encoded protein is CSVDGTGGTDTQYF. The chain links TRBV29-1 to TRBJ2-3; 8 nucleotides match TRBD1. The CDR3 extends over 14 amino acids. Germline trimming cut 3 bases from V and 1 base from J; bases unmatched to any gene: 3. Germline CDR1 reads SQVTM; CDR2 reads ANQGSEA.

The chain couples TRBV7-9 to TRBJ2-5; D possibly uses TRBD1 or TRBD2 (5 bases each). V dropped 0 bases and J dropped 4 bases, with 6 bases sitting between them. Germline V gives CDR1 SEHNR, CDR2 FQNEAQ (reference sequence). This CDR3 region has 13 residues. DNA for the CDR3: TGTGCCAGCAGCTTAGCTGGGGGAGAGACCCAGTACTTC. Translation: CASSLAGGETQYF.

This chain joins TRBV6-6 and TRBJ2-5; D unclear. The germline CDR1 and CDR2 sequences are MNHNY and SVGAGI (reference sequence). Trimming cost V 5 bases and J 4 bases, with 11 bases left between them. This CDR3 is 13 amino acids long. This CDR3 is CASSPTRPETQYF. The CDR3 DNA is TGTGCCAGCAGTCCAACACGACCAGAGACCCAGTACTTC.

The genes are TRBV4-1 and TRBJ1-4; D gene uncertain. From germline, CDR1 is MGHRA and CDR2 YSYEKL. This CDR3 spans 15 amino acids. The germline V and J ends were trimmed by 0 bases and 3 bases, with 8 bases remaining between them. In DNA, the CDR3 is TGCGCCAGCAGCCAAGATCCCGGGGCTAATGAAAAACTGTTTTTT. Its protein is CASSQDPGANEKLFF.

The DNA of the CDR3 is TGTGCCAGCAGCCTAGCGGGGGGCAACACAGATACGCAGTATTTT. As protein: CASSLAGGNTDTQYF. The chain recombines TRBV9 with TRBJ2-3; 11 bases line up with TRBD2. CDR3 size: 15 residues. Germline CDR1 reads SGDLS; CDR2 reads YYNGEE. The trim removed 4 bases at V and 2 bases at J, leaving 3 bases unmatched.

This clone was recorded a few times. The chain has TRBV30 and TRBJ1-6; weak D call: TRBD1 (6 bases). Germline V gene sequence: CDR1 GTSNPN, CDR2 SVGIG (reference sequence). The CDR3 is 14 amino acids. V shed 5 bases and J shed 6 bases, with 14 bases lying between them. The CDR3 loop is CAWCRGQPNSPLHF. The DNA for the CDR3 is TGTGCCTGGTGCCGCGGACAGCCTAATTCACCCCTCCACTTT.